This TCR beta chain was observed in a study of blood T cell repertoires in COVID-19. Only in-frame clones appear in the TCRdb table, and some are missing; sequencing was by immunoSEQ multiplex PCR. The table lists some 240,000 clones, 88% of them singletons. This CDR3 is 12 amino acids long. Per the germline V gene, CDR1 is DFQATT and CDR2 is SNEGSKA (reference sequence). V lost 3 bases and J 3 bases, leaving 8 bases between the germline ends. This sequence originates from a woman in her 70s with COVID-19, enrolled during active disease. The rearrangement uses TRBV20-1 and TRBJ2-5; no definite D call. Sequenced sample: peripheral blood. In DNA form, the CDR3 reads TGCAGTGCTAGTGGTACGGAAGAGACCCAGTACTTC. This encodes CSASGTEETQYF.